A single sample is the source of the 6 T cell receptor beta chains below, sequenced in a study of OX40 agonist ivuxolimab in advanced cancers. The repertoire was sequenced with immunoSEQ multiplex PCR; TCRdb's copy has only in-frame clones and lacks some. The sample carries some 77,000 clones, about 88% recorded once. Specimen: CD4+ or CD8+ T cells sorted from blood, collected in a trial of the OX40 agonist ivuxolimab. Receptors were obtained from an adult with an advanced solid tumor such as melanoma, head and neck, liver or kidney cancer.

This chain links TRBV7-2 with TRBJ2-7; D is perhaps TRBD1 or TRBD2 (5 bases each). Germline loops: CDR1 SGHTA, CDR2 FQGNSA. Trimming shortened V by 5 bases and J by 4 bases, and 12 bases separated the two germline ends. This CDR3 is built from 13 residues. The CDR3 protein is CASSRPGLYEQYF. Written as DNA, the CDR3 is TGTGCCAGCAGCCGGCCGGGGCTATACGAGCAGTACTTC.

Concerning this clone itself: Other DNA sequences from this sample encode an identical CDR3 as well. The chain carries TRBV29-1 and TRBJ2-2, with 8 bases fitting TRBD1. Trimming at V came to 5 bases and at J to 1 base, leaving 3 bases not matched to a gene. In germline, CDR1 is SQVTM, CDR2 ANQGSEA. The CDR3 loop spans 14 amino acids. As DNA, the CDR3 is TGCAGCGTTCAAGGACAGGGGAACACCGGGGAGCTGTTTTTT. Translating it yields CSVQGQGNTGELFF.

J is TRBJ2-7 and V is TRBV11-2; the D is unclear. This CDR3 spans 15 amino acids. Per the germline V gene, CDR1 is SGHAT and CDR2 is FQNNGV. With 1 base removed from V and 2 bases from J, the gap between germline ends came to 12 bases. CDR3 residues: CASSLVPNMAYEQYF. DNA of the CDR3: TGTGCCAGCAGCTTAGTTCCAAATATGGCCTACGAGCAGTACTTC.

The DNA of the CDR3 is TGTGCCAGCAGTGGAGTCGGGGGACAGCCCCAGCATTTT. Translation: CASSGVGGQPQHF. The chain is built from TRBV2 and TRBJ1-5, with TRBD1 as a possible D gene (5 bases). There are 13 residues in the CDR3. Trimming removed 4 bases at V and 7 bases at J, with 11 bases between. Germline CDR1 is SNHLY and CDR2 is FYNNEI.

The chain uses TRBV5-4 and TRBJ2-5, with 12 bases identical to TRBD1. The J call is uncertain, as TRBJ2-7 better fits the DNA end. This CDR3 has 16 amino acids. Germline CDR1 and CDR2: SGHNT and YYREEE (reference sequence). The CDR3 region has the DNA TGTGCCAGCAGCCAGGAAATCGGGACAGGGGGCTTCGAGCAGTACTTC. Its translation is CASSQEIGTGGFEQYF.

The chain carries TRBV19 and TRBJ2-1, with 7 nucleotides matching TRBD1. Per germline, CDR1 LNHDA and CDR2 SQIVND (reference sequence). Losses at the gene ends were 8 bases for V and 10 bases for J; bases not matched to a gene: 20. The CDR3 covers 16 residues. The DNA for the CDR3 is TGTGCCAGTGATAAAGGGACAGAAGTACCGGTAAGGGAGCAGTTCTTC. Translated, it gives CASDKGTEVPVREQFF. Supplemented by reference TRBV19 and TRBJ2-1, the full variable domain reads DGGITQSPKYLFRKEGQNVTLSCEQNLNHDAMYWYRQDPGQGLRLIYYSQIVNDFQKGDIAEGYSVSREKKESFPLTVTSAQKNPTAFYLCASDKGTEVPVREQFFGPGTRLTVL.